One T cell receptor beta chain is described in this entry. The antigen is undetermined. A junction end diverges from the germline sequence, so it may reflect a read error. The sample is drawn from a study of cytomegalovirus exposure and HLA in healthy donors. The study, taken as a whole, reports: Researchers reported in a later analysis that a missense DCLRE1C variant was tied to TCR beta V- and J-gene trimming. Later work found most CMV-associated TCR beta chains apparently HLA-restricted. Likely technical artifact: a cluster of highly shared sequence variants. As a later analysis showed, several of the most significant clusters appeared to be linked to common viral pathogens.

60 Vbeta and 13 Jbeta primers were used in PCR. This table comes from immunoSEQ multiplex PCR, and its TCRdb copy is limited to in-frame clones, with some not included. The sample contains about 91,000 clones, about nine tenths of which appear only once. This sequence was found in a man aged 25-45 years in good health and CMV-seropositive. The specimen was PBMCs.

The CDR3 is CSSSASGSPPYEQYF. CDR3 in DNA: TGTTCCAGCAGCGCAAGCGGGAGTCCCCCCTACGAGCAGTACTTC. The chain carries TRBV7-9 and TRBJ2-7, with 8 nucleotides matching TRBD2. This CDR3 has 15 residues. Germline CDR1 and CDR2: SEHNR and FQNEAQ (reference sequence).